Each of the 10 T cell receptor beta chains below was sequenced from the same sample in a study of T cell changes during pregnancy in multiple sclerosis. TCRdb's table, derived via immunoSEQ multiplex PCR, lists solely in-frame clones and lacks some. The sample includes over 45,000 clones, more than 85% seen only once; the top ten take about 8.1%. The specimen comprised CD8+ T cells from peripheral blood mononuclear cells, sampled after pregnancy. These receptors originate from a female donor with multiple sclerosis, enrolled in a pregnancy study.

This clone was seen once. The CDR3 is CASSDEERYSNQPQHF. In nucleotides, the CDR3 is TGTGCCAGCAGTGACGAAGAACGGTATAGCAATCAGCCCCAGCATTTT. The V gene is TRBV6-4, the J gene TRBJ1-5, with D hard to call. V was pared by 2 bases and J by 0 bases, with 11 bases between. CDR1 is MRHNA, CDR2 SNTAGT, per germline. There are 16 residues in the CDR3.

The chain has TRBV27 and TRBJ1-5; perhaps TRBD1 as D (6 bases). Trimming stripped 3 bases from V and 3 bases from J, with 9 bases between. This CDR3 spans 14 amino acids. Per the germline V gene, CDR1 is MNHEY and CDR2 is SMNVEV (reference sequence). The CDR3 is CASSLTGINQPQHF. The CDR3 bases are TGTGCCAGCAGTTTGACAGGTATCAATCAGCCCCAGCATTTT.

V and J are TRBV6-1 and TRBJ1-1; D is ambiguous. This CDR3 spans 11 amino acids. The ends were cut back, 6 bases at V and 7 bases at J, with 9 bases in the middle. Germline V gene sequence: CDR1 MNHNS, CDR2 SASEGT. CDR3 in DNA: TGTGCCAGCAGGATAATCTATGAAGCTTTCTTT. Its protein is CASRIIYEAFF.

The chain couples TRBV4-1 to TRBJ1-1, with D perhaps matching TRBD1 (5 bases). Germline V lookup: CDR1 MGHRA, CDR2 YSYEKL. The V and J ends lost 1 base and 4 bases respectively, with 13 bases between them. This CDR3 has 15 amino acids. CDR3 protein: CASSQGGTRVTEAFF. Here the CDR3 DNA reads TGCGCCAGCAGCCAAGGGGGCACAAGGGTCACTGAAGCTTTCTTT.

The chain employs TRBV6-6 and TRBJ2-1, with D tentatively TRBD1 (5 bases). The CDR3 extends over 16 amino acids. V was pared by 0 bases and J by 7 bases, with 16 bases between. The germline V gene has CDR1 MNHNY and CDR2 SVGAGI (reference sequence). The CDR3 loop is CASSYSTVGQGNEQFF. The CDR3 bases are TGTGCCAGCAGTTACTCGACTGTCGGGCAGGGTAATGAGCAGTTCTTC.

In nucleotides, the CDR3 is TGTGCCAGCAGCTTAGATGCGGGAGGGGTTAGGGATTCACCCCTCCACTTT. As protein: CASSLDAGGVRDSPLHF. V and J are TRBV7-2 and TRBJ1-6; D may be TRBD1 (5 bases). The CDR3 is 17 amino acids. V was clipped by 1 base and J by 8 bases, with 18 bases between them. Per germline, CDR1 SGHTA and CDR2 FQGNSA.

The chain uses TRBV19 and TRBJ2-6, with TRBD1 as a possible D gene (5 bases). V was pared by 7 bases and J by 1 base, with 11 bases between. The CDR3 extends over 15 amino acids. Germline loops: CDR1 LNHDA, CDR2 SQIVND (reference sequence). The CDR3 loop reads CASTMTASGANVLTF. CDR3 in DNA: TGTGCCAGTACTATGACAGCATCTGGGGCCAACGTCCTGACTTTC.

The chain links TRBV5-1 to TRBJ2-7; the D is unclear. The V end lost 3 bases, the J end lost 5 bases, and 12 bases lay between the germline ends. Germline V CDR1 and CDR2: SGHRS, YFSETQ. This CDR3 region has 13 residues. In DNA, the CDR3 is TGCGCCAGCAGCTACGCTAACGATGACGAGCAGTACTTC. Translated, it gives CASSYANDDEQYF.

The gene calls are TRBV9 and TRBJ1-5; 10 positions match TRBD1. The CDR3 is made up of 15 amino acids. CDR1 is SGDLS, CDR2 YYNGEE, per germline. J lost 2 bases, V lost 5 bases, and 4 bases had no gene match. CDR3 bases: TGTGCCAGCAGTCTCGGACAGGGGGGCAATCAGCCCCAGCATTTT. This encodes CASSLGQGGNQPQHF. Drawing the rest from reference TRBV9 and TRBJ1-5, the complete variable domain is DSGVTQTPKHLITATGQRVTLRCSPRSGDLSVYWYQQSLDQGLQFLIQYYNGEERAKGNILERFSAQQFPDLHSELNLSSLELGDSALYFCASSLGQGGNQPQHFGDGTRLSIL.

This clone has only one observation. The chain uses TRBV7-2 and TRBJ1-1; D is unresolved. The CDR3 is 15 amino acids. The V gene's germline CDR1 is SGHTA and CDR2 FQGNSA. Between the trimmed V and J ends, which lost 1 base and 4 bases, there was a span of 13 bases. Written as DNA, the CDR3 is TGTGCCAGCAGCTTAGACACGGGTTCGGGCACTGAAGCTTTCTTT. Translating gives CASSLDTGSGTEAFF.